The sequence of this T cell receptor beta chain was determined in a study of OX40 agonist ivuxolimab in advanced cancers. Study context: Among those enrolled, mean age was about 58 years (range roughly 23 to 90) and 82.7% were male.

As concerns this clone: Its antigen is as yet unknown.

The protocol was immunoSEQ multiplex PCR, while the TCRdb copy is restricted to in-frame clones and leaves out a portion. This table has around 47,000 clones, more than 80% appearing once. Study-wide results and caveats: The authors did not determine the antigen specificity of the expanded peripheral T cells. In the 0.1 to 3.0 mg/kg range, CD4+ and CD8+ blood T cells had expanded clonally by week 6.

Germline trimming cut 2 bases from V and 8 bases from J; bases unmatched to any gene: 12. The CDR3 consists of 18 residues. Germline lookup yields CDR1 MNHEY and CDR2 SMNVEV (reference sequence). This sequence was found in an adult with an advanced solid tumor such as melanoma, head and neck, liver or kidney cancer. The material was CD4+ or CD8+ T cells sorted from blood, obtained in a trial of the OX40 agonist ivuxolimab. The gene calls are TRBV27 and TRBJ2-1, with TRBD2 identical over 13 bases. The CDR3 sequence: CASSLTPPGLAGVYEQFF. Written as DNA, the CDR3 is TGTGCCAGCAGTTTAACCCCGCCCGGACTAGCGGGGGTGTATGAGCAGTTCTTC.